The 25 T cell receptor beta chains given below trace back to one sample, sequenced in a study of tumor-infiltrating lymphocytes in primary liver carcinoma (dated by TCRdb to the late 2010s). Blood RNA was extracted from unsorted whole blood using TRIzol reagent, and germline DNA was obtained with the DNeasy Blood & Tissue kit. This sample was sequenced with an Illumina HiSeq 2500. Starting from about 550 ng total RNA, TCRbeta-specific cDNA was produced by reverse transcription with a constant-region primer and ProtoScript II reverse transcriptase. The TCRbeta libraries were prepared through three rounds of nested multiplex PCR following a slightly modified ARM-PCR procedure. Multiplex TRBV1-TRBV30 forward primers and a Cbeta reverse primer were used in the first two PCR rounds, each of which was run for approximately 9 cycles. TCRdb itself trimmed the public reads at Q25 with fastp, ran MiXCR and retained productive beta chains. Rows are combined by CDR3 protein, so each entry shows the most common genes and DNA. Here the sample has 300,000 to 400,000 distinct CDR3 sequences; less than 65% occur a single time. 5% to 6.5% of the sample rests with the top ten.

Sequencing was done on a sample of peripheral blood. Source of these receptors: a man aged 40-49 years with primary liver carcinoma and hepatitis B virus infection.

The chain is built from TRBV29-1 and TRBJ1-1, with a tentative D call TRBD1 (6 bases). Trimming left V 7 bases short and J 5 bases short, with 11 bases between. The CDR3 loop spans 11 amino acids. Germline CDR1 and CDR2: SQVTM and ANQGSEA. The CDR3 is CSARRGTEAFF. CDR3 in DNA: TGCAGCGCCCGAAGGGGGACTGAAGCTTTCTTT.

Comments on this clonotype: One base away lies a much larger clone, so this may be a sequencing read error. The CDR3 DNA is TGTGCCAGCAGTGCCCTGGGGGCAAATGAGCAGTTCTTC. Translation gives CASSALGANEQFF. The chain carries TRBV6-1 and TRBJ2-1, with D possibly matching TRBD1 (6 bases). V dropped 4 bases and J dropped 7 bases, with 11 bases sitting between them. The CDR3 has 13 residues. In germline, CDR1 is MNHNS, CDR2 SASEGT.

This clonotype was counted once. The CDR3 spells CASRPLRVLATNEKLFF. The CDR3 DNA follows: TGTGCCAGCAGACCGCTACGTGTGCTGGCAACTAATGAAAAACTGTTTTTT. The chain has TRBV11-2 and TRBJ1-4; D ambiguous. This CDR3 comprises 17 residues. The V end lost 6 bases, the J end lost 0 bases, and 17 bases lay between the germline ends. CDR1 is SGHAT and CDR2 is FQNNGV in the germline V gene.

A remark on this clonotype: A much larger clone lies a single base off, so this may be a read error. This chain connects TRBV6-2 or TRBV6-3 to TRBJ1-2; no definite D call. This CDR3 is 13 amino acids long. Trimming left V 6 bases short and J 2 bases short, with 10 bases between. The germline V gene encodes CDR1 MNHEY and CDR2 SVGEGT. The CDR3 sequence: CASRADGNYGYTF. Written as DNA, the CDR3 is TGTGCCAGCAGAGCCGACGGAAACTATGGCTACACCTTC.

In its sample, this clonotype was seen a few times. The genes are TRBV12-3 or TRBV12-4 and TRBJ2-1, with D perhaps TRBD2 (6 bases). V dropped 9 bases and J dropped 2 bases, with 17 bases sitting between them. The CDR3 consists of 15 residues. The CDR3 sequence is CASQRVGGPYNEQFF. CDR3 DNA sequence: TGTGCCAGTCAAAGGGTGGGAGGCCCCTACAATGAGCAGTTCTTC.

Comments on this clonotype: This may be a read error, as it is one base from a much larger clone. The CDR3 here is CANSSRGTSYYGYTF. CDR3 coding DNA: TGTGCCAACAGTAGCAGGGGAACTTCCTACTATGGCTACACCTTC. This chain connects TRBV6-5 to TRBJ1-2; D might be TRBD1 (6 bases). The CDR3 spans 15 residues. Per germline, CDR1 MNHEY and CDR2 SVGAGI.

About this clonotype itself: A junction boundary mismatches the germline segment, possibly from a read error. The V and J genes are TRBV12-3 or TRBV12-4 and TRBJ2-7, with 11 bases identical to TRBD2. The CDR3 is 14 residues long. Written as DNA, the CDR3 is TGTGCCAACAGTACCGGACTAGCGGGCTACGAGCAGTACTTC. It is translated as CANSTGLAGYEQYF.

Ten or more counts support this clonotype. The chain recombines TRBV4-2 with TRBJ1-6; the D is unclear. Per the germline V gene, CDR1 is LGHNA and CDR2 is YNFKEQ. This CDR3 is 15 amino acids long. Trimming pared 6 bases from V and 7 bases from J, leaving 16 bases between. CDR3 DNA sequence: TGTGCCAGCAGGCTTTATTCCAACCAAAATTCACCCCTCCACTTT. Translating it yields CASRLYSNQNSPLHF.

The rearrangement links TRBV14 to TRBJ2-5; weak D call: TRBD1 (6 bases). Germline V gives CDR1 SGHDN, CDR2 FVKESK. Trimming stripped 7 bases from V and 5 bases from J, with 17 bases between. The CDR3 length is 14 residues. CDR3 protein: CASNLGQPGETQYF. The CDR3 DNA is TGTGCCAGCAACCTCGGACAGCCCGGGGAGACCCAGTACTTC.

Turning to this clonotype: This may be a read error: a much more frequent sequence differs by one nucleotide. The chain links TRBV6-6 to TRBJ2-1, with TRBD2 identical over 9 bases. This CDR3 has 16 amino acids. The germline CDR1 and CDR2 sequences are MNHNY and SVGAGI (reference sequence). The V segment lost 3 bases and the J segment 9 bases; nucleotides outside the gene matches: 12. CDR3 loop: CASSYLGVAGDIEQFF. DNA for the CDR3: TGTGCCAGCAGTTATCTCGGGGTAGCGGGAGACATTGAGCAGTTCTTC.

Turning to this clonotype: One end of the junction varies from germline; a read error may be responsible. This rearrangement joins TRBV6-2 or TRBV6-3 to TRBJ2-1; D gene ambiguous. This CDR3 is built from 12 residues. CDR1 is MNHEY and CDR2 is SVGEGT in the germline V gene. Here the CDR3 reads CTSSRVYNKQFF. CDR3 nucleotide sequence: TGTACCAGCAGTAGAGTTTACAATAAGCAGTTCTTC.

The rearrangement joins TRBV5-4 to TRBJ2-5; D remains ambiguous. V lost 2 bases and J lost 2, with 7 bases in between. The CDR3 length is 13 residues. CDR1 is SGHNT and CDR2 is YYREEE in the germline V gene (reference sequence). For the CDR3, the DNA is TGTGCCAGCAGCTTCATCGGACAAGAGACCCAGTACTTC. Translation gives CASSFIGQETQYF.

In DNA, the CDR3 is TGTGCCACCAGTGATAGCCAGGGGGCGAACACTGAAGCTTTCTTT. Translating gives CATSDSQGANTEAFF. The chain couples TRBV24-1 to TRBJ1-1, with 8 nucleotides matching TRBD1. The CDR3 sequence is 15 residues long. J lost 1 base, V lost 3 bases, and 3 bases had no gene match. Germline-derived CDR1 and CDR2 are KGHDR and SFDVKD.

On this clonotype itself: The CDR3 does not end in the conserved phenylalanine or tryptophan, so this is likely a read error. The V gene is TRBV11-2, the J gene TRBJ2-1, with D maybe TRBD1 (6 bases). Trimming took 9 bases from V and 3 from J, leaving 18 bases between them. Germline V gene lookup returns CDR1 SGHAT and CDR2 FQNNGV. There are 15 residues in the CDR3. The CDR3 protein is CASSPLPDSYNEQFL. DNA for the CDR3: TGTGCCAGTAGCCCATTACCGGACAGCTACAATGAGCAGTTCTTA.

A note on this clonotype: The junction shows a germline mismatch at one end, possibly a read error. The rearrangement joins TRBV11-2 to TRBJ2-7, with D possibly being TRBD2 (6 bases). This CDR3 is built from 18 residues. Germline CDR1 reads SGHAT; CDR2 reads FQNNGV. DNA of the CDR3: TGTGCTAGCAGCTTAGGCCCCTGGCGGGACGTCTCGGGCTACGAGCAGTACTTC. This encodes CASSLGPWRDVSGYEQYF.

The chain is built from TRBV5-4 and TRBJ2-4; 8 nucleotides agree with TRBD2. This CDR3 region has 16 residues. Losses at the gene ends were 4 bases for V and 6 bases for J; bases not matched to a gene: 12. CDR1 is SGHNT, CDR2 YYREEE, per germline (reference sequence). Here the CDR3 reads CASSVGLVGEANIQYF. CDR3 coding DNA: TGTGCCAGCAGCGTGGGACTAGTGGGAGAGGCAAACATTCAGTACTTC.

The chain is built from TRBV11-2 and TRBJ2-7; 12 bases are shared with TRBD2. The ends lost 5 bases at V and 11 bases at J; junction bases unmatched: 10. Germline loops: CDR1 SGHAT, CDR2 FQNNGV. The CDR3 runs to 14 residues. CDR3 sequence reads: CASSASGRAYGEYF. Written as DNA, the CDR3 is TGTGCCAGCAGCGCTAGCGGGAGGGCTTACGGGGAGTACTTC.

In regard to this clonotype: A much bigger clone sits one base away, suggesting this may be a read error. The genes are TRBV4-3 and TRBJ1-4; no reliable D call. CDR3 size: 14 residues. CDR1 and CDR2 (germline): LGHNA, YSLEER. The DNA for the CDR3 is TGCGCCAGCAACCAAGCAGGCTTAGGCGAAAAACTGTTTTTT. Protein: CASNQAGLGEKLFF.

Note on this clonotype: The junction departs from the called germline gene at one end, perhaps through a read error. The chain recombines TRBV29-1 with TRBJ2-7, with D unresolved. This CDR3 has 11 residues. Germline CDR1 SQVTM, CDR2 ANQGSEA. Here the CDR3 reads CSVVLIHEQYF. The CDR3 DNA reads TGCAGTGTTGTTTTAATCCACGAGCAGTACTTC.

Comments on this clonotype: This may be a read error, as it is one base from a much larger clone. V and J are TRBV12-3 or TRBV12-4 and TRBJ1-1, with TRBD1 matching over 8 bases. The CDR3 spans 17 residues. This CDR3 is CASSFFQSDRANTETFF. The CDR3 bases are TGTGCCAGCAGTTTCTTTCAGTCGGACAGGGCGAACACTGAAACTTTCTTT.

As regards this clonotype: One end of the junction varies from germline; a read error may be responsible. The rearrangement links TRBV11-2 to TRBJ2-5; TRBD1 agrees at 9 bases. The V gene's germline CDR1 is SGHAT and CDR2 FQNNGV. CDR3 length: 16 amino acids. The CDR3 here is CASSLDRGENEDTQYF. The CDR3 DNA is TGCGCCAGCAGCCTCGACAGGGGGGAAAATGAAGATACCCAGTACTTC.

The chain recombines TRBV10-3 with TRBJ2-3; 7 bases agree with TRBD1. The germline V gene has CDR1 ENHRY and CDR2 SYGVKD. The J segment lost 5 bases and the V segment lost 7 bases, leaving 9 bases of the junction unmatched. This CDR3 is 14 amino acids long. The CDR3 here is CAIMRGTGEDTQYF. The DNA of the CDR3 is TGTGCCATCATGAGAGGAACAGGGGAAGATACGCAGTATTTT.

The chain employs TRBV5-4 and TRBJ2-7; either TRBD1 or TRBD2 may supply D (5 bases each). The V and J ends lost 6 bases and 1 base respectively, with 14 bases between them. The germline V gene has CDR1 SGHNT and CDR2 YYREEE (reference sequence). The CDR3 sequence is 14 residues long. DNA of the CDR3: TGTGCCAGCAACTGGGACGACAGATCCTACGAGCAGTACTTC. Translated, it gives CASNWDDRSYEQYF.

This clonotype has a count of ten or more. A read error may explain this, as a much larger clone is one base away. V and J are TRBV5-1 and TRBJ2-5; 12 bases line up with TRBD2. CDR3 length: 15 residues. V shed 4 bases, J shed 5 bases, and the junction held 6 bases outside the gene matches. Germline assignment: CDR1 SGHRS and CDR2 YFSETQ. In DNA form, the CDR3 reads TGCGCCAGCAGCGCCGGACTAGCGGGAAGGGAGACCCAGTACTTC. Translation gives CASSAGLAGRETQYF.

Details on this clonotype: This may arise from a read error, as a much more abundant clone is one base away. The chain recombines TRBV29-1 with TRBJ2-1; 9 bases match TRBD2. V was pared by 8 bases and J by 15 bases, with 11 bases of the junction left unmatched. In germline, CDR1 is SQVTM, CDR2 ANQGSEA. The CDR3 extends over 11 amino acids. The CDR3 spells CSSQVSGRLFF. Written as DNA, the CDR3 is TGCAGCTCCCAGGTTAGCGGGAGACTGTTCTTC.